What follows describes a single TCR beta chain. Its specificity is unknown. These data come from a study of cytomegalovirus exposure and HLA in healthy donors. Study as a whole: The 120 million or so unique TCR beta sequences, from around 200 million T cells, were found by an earlier analysis. Study-wide points: TCR beta chain V- and J-gene trimming was linked, in a later analysis, to a missense variant in DCLRE1C. It was reported in a later analysis that an Asian-associated ancestry cluster showed fewer N-insertions than the roughly 660-donor mean.

PCR amplification relied on 60 Vbeta primers (plus 13 Jbeta primers). The table came from immunoSEQ multiplex PCR; TCRdb's copy has only in-frame clones and leaves some out. The table lists some 79,000 clones, 78% of them singletons. All the people who gave samples were healthy bone marrow donors. V trimming: 6 bases; J trimming: 5 bases; junction bases outside the gene matches: 9. The germline CDR1 and CDR2 sequences are MDHEN and SYDVKM. The CDR3 loop spans 15 amino acids. The source material was PBMCs. This clonotype was obtained from a male donor in good health and CMV-seropositive. V gene TRBV28 combines with J gene TRBJ2-5; 10 bases align to TRBD2. The CDR3: CASSPASGRGETQYF. CDR3 bases: TGTGCCAGCAGCCCGGCTAGCGGGAGAGGGGAGACCCAGTACTTC.